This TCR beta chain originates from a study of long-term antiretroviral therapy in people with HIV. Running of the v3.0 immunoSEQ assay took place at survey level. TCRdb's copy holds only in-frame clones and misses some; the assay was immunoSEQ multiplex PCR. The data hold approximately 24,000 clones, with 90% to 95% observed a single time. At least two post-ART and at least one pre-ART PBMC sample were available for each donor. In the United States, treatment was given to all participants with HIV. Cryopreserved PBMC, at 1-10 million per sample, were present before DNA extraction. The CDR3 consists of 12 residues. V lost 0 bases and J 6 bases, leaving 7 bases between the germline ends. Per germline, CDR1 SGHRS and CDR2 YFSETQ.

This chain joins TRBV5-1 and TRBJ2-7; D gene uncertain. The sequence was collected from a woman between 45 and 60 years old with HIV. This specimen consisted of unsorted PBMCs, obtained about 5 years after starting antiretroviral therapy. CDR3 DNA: TGCGCCAGCAGCTTGGAGCAGCGCGAGCAGTACTTC. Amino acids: CASSLEQREQYF.